The clone carrying this TCR beta chain was seen many times. Using its own MiXCR run on the 5' RACE reads, TCRdb lists one record per CDR3 protein. The table shows around 140,000 distinct CDR3 sequences, with about 4% occurring only once. V trimming: 1 base; J trimming: 7 bases; junction bases outside the gene matches: 10. This CDR3 comprises 16 residues. Looked up from germline, CDR1 is SGHTS and CDR2 is YDEGEE. The data were obtained in a study of human T cells and chemical hapten exposure. It was from unfractionated whole blood that total RNA was extracted. The chain has TRBV5-8 and TRBJ2-1; 8 nucleotides line up with TRBD2. The source of this sequence is a female donor in good health. CDR3 protein: CASSLWSAGGLNEQFF. The DNA for the CDR3 is TGTGCCAGCAGCTTGTGGTCGGCGGGGGGACTGAATGAGCAGTTCTTC.